This T cell receptor (beta chain) came from a study of OX40 agonist ivuxolimab in advanced cancers. Study background: The dose-escalation cohort had hepatocellular carcinoma, melanoma, renal cell or head and neck cancer. Findings and limits, study-wide: Also showing low normalized T-cell clonal expansion were some of the nonresponders. The study observed clonal expansion of CD4+ and CD8+ blood T cells by week 6 at 0.1 to 3.0 mg/kg.

Note on this clone: The antigen remains unidentified.

Here immunoSEQ multiplex PCR was the method, and the copy in TCRdb shows in-frame clones only, minus some. The sample holds 50,000 to 75,000 clones, 80% to 95% seen once. This CDR3 spans 17 amino acids. V was shortened by 2 bases and J by 5 bases, with 19 bases between the two germline ends. Germline lookup yields CDR1 LNHDA and CDR2 SQIVND (reference sequence). This receptor was identified in an adult with an advanced solid tumor such as melanoma, head and neck, liver or kidney cancer. This specimen was CD4+ or CD8+ T cells sorted from blood, taken in a trial of the OX40 agonist ivuxolimab. The chain joins TRBV19 to TRBJ2-4, with D possibly being TRBD2 (6 bases). In DNA, the CDR3 is TGTGCCAGTAGTATAAGTTCTAGCGCAAGTTTAGAAAACATTCAGTACTTC. Its protein product is CASSISSSASLENIQYF.